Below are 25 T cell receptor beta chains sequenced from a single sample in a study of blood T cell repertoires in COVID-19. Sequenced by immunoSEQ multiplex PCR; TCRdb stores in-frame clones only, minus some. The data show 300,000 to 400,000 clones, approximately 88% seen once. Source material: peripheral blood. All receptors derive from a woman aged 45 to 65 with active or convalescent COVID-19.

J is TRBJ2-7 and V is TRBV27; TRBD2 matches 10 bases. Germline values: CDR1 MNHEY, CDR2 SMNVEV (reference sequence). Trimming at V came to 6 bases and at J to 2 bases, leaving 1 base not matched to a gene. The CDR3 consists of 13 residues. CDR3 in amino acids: CASRGTSAYEQYF. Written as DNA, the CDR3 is TGTGCCAGCAGAGGGACTAGCGCCTACGAGCAGTACTTC.

The CDR3: CASSPQGASNEKLFF. In DNA, the CDR3 is TGTGCCAGTAGTCCTCAGGGGGCAAGTAATGAAAAACTGTTTTTT. The V gene is TRBV19, the J gene TRBJ1-4; 8 bases map to TRBD1. The germline gives CDR1 LNHDA, CDR2 SQIVND (reference sequence). J gave up 4 bases and V 5 bases, and 6 bases lay outside the gene matches. CDR3 length equals 15 residues.

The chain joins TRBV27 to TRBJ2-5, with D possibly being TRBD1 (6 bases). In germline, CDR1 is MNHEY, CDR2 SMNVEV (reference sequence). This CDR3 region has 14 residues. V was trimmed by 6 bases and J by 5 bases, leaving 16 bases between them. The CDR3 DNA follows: TGTGCCAGCAGGGTGACAGGACACGGGGAGACCCAGTACTTC. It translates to CASRVTGHGETQYF.

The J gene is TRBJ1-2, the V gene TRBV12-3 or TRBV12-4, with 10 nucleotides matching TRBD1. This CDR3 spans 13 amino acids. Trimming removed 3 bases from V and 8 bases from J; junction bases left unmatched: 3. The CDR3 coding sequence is TGTGCCAGCAGTTTCCTGGGACAGGGGGGCTACACCTTC. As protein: CASSFLGQGGYTF.

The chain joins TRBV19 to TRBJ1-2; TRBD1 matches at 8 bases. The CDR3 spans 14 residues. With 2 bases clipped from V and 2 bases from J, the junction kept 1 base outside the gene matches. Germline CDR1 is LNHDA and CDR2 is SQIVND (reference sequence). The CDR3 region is CASSITGGNYGYTF. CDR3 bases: TGTGCCAGTAGTATAACAGGGGGAAACTATGGCTACACCTTC.

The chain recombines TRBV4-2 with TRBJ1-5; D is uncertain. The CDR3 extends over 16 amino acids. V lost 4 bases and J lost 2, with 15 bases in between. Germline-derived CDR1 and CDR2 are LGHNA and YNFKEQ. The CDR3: CASSPMYGTGNQPQHF. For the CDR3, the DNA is TGTGCCAGCAGCCCGATGTATGGTACGGGCAATCAGCCCCAGCATTTT.

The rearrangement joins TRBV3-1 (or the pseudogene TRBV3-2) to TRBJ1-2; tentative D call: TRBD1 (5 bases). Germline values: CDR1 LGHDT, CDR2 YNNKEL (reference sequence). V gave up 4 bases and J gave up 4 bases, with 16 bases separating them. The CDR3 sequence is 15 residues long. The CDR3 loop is CASSPFIDSFYGYTF. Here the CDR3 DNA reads TGTGCCAGCAGCCCCTTTATCGACAGCTTCTATGGCTACACCTTC.

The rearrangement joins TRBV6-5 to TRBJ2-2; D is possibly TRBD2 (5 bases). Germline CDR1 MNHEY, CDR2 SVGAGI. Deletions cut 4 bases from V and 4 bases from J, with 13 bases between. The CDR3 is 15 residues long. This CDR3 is CASSLVLRGTGELFF. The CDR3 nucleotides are TGTGCCAGCAGTTTGGTTCTTCGGGGCACCGGGGAGCTGTTTTTT.

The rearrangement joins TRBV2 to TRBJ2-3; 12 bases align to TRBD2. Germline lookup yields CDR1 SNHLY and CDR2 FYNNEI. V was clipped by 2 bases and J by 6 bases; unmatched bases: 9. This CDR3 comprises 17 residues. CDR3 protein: CASSELAGGLALDTQYF. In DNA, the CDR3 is TGTGCCAGCAGTGAACTAGCGGGAGGGTTGGCCTTGGATACGCAGTATTTT. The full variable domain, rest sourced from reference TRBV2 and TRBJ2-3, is EPEVTQTPSHQVTQMGQEVILRCVPISNHLYFYWYRQILGQKVEFLVSFYNNEISEKSEIFDDQFSVERPDGSNFTLKIRSTKLEDSAMYFCASSELAGGLALDTQYFGPGTRLTVL.

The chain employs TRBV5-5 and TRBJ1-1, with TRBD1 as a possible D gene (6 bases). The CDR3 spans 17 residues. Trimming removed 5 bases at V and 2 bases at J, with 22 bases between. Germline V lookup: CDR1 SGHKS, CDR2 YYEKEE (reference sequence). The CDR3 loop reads CASRILALRGPNTEAFF. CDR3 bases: TGTGCCAGCAGAATTCTTGCGTTGCGGGGGCCAAACACTGAAGCTTTCTTT.

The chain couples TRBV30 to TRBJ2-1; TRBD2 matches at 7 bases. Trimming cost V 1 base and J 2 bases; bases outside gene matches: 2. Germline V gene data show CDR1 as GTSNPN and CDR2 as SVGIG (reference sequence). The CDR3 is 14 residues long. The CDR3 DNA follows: TGTGCCTGGAGTGCGACTAGCACCTACAATGAGCAGTTCTTC. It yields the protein CAWSATSTYNEQFF. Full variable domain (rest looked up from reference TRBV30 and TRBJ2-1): SQTIHQWPATLVQPVGSPLSLECTVEGTSNPNLYWYRQAAGRGLQLLFYSVGIGQISSEVPQNLSASRPQDRQFILSSKKLLLSDSGFYLCAWSATSTYNEQFFGPGTRLTVL.

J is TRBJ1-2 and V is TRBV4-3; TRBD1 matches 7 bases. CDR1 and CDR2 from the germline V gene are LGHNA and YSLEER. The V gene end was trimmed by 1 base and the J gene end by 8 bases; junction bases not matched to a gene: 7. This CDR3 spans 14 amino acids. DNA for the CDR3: TGCGCCAGCAGCCAAGCGACAGGGTTAAAAGGCTACACCTTC. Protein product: CASSQATGLKGYTF.

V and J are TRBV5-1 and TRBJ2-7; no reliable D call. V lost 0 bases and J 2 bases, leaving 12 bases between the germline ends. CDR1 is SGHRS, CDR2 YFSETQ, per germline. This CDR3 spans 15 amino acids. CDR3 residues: CASSLGGNSPYEQYF. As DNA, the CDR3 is TGCGCCAGCAGCTTGGGCGGCAACTCCCCCTACGAGCAGTACTTC.

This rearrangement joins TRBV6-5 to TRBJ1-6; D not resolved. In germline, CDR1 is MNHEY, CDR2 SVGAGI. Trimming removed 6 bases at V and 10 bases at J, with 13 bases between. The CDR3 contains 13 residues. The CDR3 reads CASRKGGSSPLHF. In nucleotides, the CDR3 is TGTGCCAGCAGAAAGGGAGGCTCCTCACCCCTCCACTTT.

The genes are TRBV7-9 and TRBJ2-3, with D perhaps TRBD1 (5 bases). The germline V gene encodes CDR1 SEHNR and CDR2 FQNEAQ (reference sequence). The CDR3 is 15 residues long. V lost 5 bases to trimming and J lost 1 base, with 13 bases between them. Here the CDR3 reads CASSHTRVGTDTQYF. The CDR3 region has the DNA TGTGCCAGCAGCCATACCAGGGTGGGCACAGATACGCAGTATTTT.

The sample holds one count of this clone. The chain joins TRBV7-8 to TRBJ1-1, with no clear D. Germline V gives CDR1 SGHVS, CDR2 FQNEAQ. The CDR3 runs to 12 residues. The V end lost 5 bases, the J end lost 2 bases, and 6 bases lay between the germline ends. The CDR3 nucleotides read TGTGCCAGCAGCCCAGTAAACACTGAAGCTTTCTTT. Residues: CASSPVNTEAFF.

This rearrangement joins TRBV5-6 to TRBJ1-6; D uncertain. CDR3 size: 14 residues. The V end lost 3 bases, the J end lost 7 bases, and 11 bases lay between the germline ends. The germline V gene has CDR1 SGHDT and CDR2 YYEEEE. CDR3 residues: CASSSPRINSPLHF. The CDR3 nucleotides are TGTGCCAGCAGCTCCCCGCGGATCAATTCACCCCTCCACTTT.

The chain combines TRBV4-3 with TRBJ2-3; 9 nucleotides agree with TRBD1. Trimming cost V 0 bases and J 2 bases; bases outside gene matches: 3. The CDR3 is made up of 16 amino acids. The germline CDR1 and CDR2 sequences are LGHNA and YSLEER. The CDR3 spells CASSQEGTGNTDTQYF. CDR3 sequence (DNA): TGCGCCAGCAGCCAAGAAGGGACAGGGAACACAGATACGCAGTATTTT.

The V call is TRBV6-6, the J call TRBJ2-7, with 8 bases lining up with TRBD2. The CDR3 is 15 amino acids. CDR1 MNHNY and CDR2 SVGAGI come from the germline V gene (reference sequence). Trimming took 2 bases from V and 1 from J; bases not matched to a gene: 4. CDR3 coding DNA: TGTGCCAGCAGTTACAGCGGGAGACAATCCTACGAGCAGTACTTC. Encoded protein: CASSYSGRQSYEQYF.

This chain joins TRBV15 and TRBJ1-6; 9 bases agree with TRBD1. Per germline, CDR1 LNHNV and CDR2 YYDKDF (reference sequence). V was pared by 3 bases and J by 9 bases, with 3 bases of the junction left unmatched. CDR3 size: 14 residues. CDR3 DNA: TGTGCCACCAGCAGGACGGGACAGGGTTCACCCCTCCACTTT. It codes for CATSRTGQGSPLHF.

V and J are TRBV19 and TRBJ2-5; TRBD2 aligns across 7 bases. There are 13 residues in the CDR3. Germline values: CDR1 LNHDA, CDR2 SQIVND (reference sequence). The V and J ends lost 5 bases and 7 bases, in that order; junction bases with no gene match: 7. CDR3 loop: CASSPTSLGTQYF. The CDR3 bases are TGTGCCAGTAGTCCGACTAGCTTAGGGACCCAGTACTTC.

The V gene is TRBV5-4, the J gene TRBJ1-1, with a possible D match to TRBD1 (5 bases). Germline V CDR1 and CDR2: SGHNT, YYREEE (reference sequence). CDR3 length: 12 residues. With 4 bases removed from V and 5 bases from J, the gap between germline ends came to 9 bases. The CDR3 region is CASSPGGTEAFF. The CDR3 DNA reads TGTGCCAGCAGCCCGGGGGGGACTGAAGCTTTCTTT.

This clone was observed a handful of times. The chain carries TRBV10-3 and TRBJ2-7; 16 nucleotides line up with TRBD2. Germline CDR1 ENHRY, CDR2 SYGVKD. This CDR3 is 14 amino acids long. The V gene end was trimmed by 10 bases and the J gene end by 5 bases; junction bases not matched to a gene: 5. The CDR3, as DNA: TGTGCCACCTCCGGGACTAGCGGGAGGGACGAGCAGTACTTC. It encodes CATSGTSGRDEQYF.

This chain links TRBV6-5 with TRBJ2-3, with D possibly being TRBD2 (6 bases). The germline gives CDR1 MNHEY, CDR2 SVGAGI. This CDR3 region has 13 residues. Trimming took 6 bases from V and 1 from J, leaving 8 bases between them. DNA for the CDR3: TGTGCCAGCAGCGGGAGCCGCACAGATACGCAGTATTTT. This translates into CASSGSRTDTQYF.

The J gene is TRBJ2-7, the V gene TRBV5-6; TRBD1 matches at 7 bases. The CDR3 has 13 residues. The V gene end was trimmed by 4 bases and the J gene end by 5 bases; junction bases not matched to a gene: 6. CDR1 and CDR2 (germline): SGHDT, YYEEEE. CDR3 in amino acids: CASSQDRADEQYF. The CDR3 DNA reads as TGTGCCAGCAGCCAAGACAGGGCCGACGAGCAGTACTTC.